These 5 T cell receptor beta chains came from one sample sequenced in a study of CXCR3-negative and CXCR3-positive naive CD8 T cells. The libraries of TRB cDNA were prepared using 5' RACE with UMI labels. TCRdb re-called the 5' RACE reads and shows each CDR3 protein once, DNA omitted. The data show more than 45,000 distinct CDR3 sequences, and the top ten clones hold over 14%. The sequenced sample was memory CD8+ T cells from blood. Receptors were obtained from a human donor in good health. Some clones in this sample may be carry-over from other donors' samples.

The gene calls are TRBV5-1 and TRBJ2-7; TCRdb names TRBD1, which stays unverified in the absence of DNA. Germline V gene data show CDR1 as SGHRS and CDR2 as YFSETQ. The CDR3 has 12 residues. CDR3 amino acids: CASPQTGGEQYF.

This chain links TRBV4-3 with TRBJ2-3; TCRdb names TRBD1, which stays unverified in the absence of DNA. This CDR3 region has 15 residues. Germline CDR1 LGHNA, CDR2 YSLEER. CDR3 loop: CASSQDGLPGQGKYF.

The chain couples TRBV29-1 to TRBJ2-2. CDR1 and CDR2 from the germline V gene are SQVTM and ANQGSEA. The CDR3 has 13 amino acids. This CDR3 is CSIVVANTGELFF.

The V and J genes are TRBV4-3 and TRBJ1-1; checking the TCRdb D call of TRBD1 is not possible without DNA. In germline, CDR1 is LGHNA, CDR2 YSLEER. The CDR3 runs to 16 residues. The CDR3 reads CASSQGGRGSGTEAFF.

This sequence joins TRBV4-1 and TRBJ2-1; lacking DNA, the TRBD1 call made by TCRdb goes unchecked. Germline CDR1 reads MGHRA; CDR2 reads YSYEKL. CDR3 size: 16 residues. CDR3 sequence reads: CASSKTGQGMDNEQFF.